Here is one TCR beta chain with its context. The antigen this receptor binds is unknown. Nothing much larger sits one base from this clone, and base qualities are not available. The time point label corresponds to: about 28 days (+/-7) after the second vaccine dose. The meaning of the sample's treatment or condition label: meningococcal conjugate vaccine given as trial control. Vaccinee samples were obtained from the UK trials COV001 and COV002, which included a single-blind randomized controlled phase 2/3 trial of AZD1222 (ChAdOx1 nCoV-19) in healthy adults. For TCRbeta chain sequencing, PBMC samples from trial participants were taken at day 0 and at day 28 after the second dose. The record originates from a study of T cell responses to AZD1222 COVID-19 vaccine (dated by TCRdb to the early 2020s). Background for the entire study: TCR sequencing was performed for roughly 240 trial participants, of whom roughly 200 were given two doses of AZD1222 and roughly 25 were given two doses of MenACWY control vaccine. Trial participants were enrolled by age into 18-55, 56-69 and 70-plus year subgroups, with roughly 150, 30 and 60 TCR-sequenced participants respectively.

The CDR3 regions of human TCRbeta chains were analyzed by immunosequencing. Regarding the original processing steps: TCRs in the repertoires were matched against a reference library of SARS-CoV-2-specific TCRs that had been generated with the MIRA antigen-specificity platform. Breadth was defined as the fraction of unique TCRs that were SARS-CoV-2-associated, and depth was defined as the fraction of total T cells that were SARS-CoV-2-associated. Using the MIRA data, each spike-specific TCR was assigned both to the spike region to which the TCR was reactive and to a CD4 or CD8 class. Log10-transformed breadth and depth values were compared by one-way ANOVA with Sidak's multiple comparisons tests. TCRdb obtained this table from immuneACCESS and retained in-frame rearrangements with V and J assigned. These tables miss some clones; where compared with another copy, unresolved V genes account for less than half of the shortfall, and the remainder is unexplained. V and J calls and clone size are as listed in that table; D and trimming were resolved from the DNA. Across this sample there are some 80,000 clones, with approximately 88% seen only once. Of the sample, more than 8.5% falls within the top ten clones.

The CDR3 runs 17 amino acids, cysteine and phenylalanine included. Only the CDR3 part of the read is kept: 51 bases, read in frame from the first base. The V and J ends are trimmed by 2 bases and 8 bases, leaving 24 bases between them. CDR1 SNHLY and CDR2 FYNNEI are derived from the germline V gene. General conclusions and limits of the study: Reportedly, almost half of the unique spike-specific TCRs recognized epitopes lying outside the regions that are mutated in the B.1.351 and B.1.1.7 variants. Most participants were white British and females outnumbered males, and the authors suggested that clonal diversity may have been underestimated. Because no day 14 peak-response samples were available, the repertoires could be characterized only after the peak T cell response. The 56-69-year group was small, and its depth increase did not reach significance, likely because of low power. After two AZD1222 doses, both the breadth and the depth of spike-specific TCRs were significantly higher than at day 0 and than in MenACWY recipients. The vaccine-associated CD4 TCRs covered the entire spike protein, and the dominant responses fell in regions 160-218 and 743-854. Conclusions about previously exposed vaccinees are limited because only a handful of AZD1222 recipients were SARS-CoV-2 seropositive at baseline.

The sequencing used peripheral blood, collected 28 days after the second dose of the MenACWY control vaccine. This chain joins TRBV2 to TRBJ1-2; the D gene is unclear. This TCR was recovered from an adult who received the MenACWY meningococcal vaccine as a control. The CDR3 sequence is CASSERALSWGDSGYTF. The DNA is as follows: TGTGCCAGCAGTGAAAGAGCTTTGAGCTGGGGAGATTCGGGCTACACCTTC.